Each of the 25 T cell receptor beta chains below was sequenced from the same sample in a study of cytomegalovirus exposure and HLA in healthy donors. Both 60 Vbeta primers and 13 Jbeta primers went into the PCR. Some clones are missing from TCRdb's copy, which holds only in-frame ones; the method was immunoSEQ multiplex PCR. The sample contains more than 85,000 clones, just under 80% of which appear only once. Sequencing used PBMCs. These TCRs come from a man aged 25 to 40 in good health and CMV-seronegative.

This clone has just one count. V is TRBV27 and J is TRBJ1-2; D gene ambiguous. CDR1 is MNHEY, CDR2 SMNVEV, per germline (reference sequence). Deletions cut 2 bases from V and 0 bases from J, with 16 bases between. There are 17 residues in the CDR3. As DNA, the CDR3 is TGTGCCAGCAGTTTACGCGCCCCACAGACAACTAACTATGGCTACACCTTC. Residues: CASSLRAPQTTNYGYTF.

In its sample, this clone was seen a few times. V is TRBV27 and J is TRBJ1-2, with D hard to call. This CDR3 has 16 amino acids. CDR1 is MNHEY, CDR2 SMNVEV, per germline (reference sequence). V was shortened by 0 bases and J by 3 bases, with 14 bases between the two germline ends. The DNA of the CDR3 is TGTGCCAGCAGTTTATCGCCTCCGACCGGGTACTATGGCTACACCTTC. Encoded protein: CASSLSPPTGYYGYTF.

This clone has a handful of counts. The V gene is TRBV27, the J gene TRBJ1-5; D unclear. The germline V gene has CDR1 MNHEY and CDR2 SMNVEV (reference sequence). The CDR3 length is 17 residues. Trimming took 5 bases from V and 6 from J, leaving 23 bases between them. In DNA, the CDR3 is TGTGCCAGCAGTATACTCGCCCCAGAATCCGGCGGTCAGCCCCAGCATTTT. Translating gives CASSILAPESGGQPQHF.

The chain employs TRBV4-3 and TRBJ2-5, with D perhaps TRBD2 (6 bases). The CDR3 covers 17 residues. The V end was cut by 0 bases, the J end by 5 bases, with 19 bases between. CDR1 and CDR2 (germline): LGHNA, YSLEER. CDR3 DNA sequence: TGCGCCAGCAGCCAAGATACGTTCAGGGAGGATGGGGAGACCCAGTACTTC. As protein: CASSQDTFREDGETQYF.

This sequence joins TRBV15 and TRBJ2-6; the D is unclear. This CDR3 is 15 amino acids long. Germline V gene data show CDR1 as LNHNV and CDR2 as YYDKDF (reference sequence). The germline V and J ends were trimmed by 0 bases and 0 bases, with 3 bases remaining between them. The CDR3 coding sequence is TGTGCCACCAGCAGAGACAACTCTGGGGCCAACGTCCTGACTTTC. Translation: CATSRDNSGANVLTF.

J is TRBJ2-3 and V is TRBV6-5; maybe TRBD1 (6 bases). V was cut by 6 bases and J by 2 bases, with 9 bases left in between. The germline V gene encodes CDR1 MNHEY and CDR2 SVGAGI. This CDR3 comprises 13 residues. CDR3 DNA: TGTGCCAGCAGAAGACAGGTCACAGATACGCAGTATTTT. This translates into CASRRQVTDTQYF.

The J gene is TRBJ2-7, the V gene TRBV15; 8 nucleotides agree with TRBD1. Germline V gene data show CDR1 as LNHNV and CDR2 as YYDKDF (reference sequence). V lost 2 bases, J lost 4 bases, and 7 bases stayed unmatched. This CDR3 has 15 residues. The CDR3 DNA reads TGTGCCACCAGCAGACCCACAGGGGGAATATACGAGCAGTACTTC. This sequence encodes CATSRPTGGIYEQYF.

Written as DNA, the CDR3 is TGTGCCACCAGCAGACCCGGGACTAGCGCGAGCGAGCAGTACTTC. It is translated as CATSRPGTSASEQYF. The V and J genes are TRBV15 and TRBJ2-7; 10 bases are shared with TRBD2. Germline-derived CDR1 and CDR2 are LNHNV and YYDKDF (reference sequence). The CDR3 spans 15 residues. The V segment lost 2 bases and the J segment 6 bases; nucleotides outside the gene matches: 7.

This CDR3 is CASSQALNTEAFF. In DNA, the CDR3 is TGTGCCAGCAGCCAGGCCCTGAACACTGAAGCTTTCTTT. The chain couples TRBV7-9 to TRBJ1-1; D unresolved. This CDR3 is 13 amino acids long. The germline V gene encodes CDR1 SEHNR and CDR2 FQNEAQ (reference sequence). The germline V and J ends were trimmed by 5 bases and 0 bases, with 7 bases remaining between them.

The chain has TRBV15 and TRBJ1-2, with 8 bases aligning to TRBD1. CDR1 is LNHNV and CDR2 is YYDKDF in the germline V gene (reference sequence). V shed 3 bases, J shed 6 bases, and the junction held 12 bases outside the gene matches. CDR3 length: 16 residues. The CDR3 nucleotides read TGTGCCACCAGCAGGGGGCGTAATCAGGGGGCGAATGGCTACACCTTC. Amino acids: CATSRGRNQGANGYTF.

The CDR3 reads CASSPARTGNSYEQYF. The CDR3 DNA reads TGCGCCAGCAGCCCCGCACGGACAGGGAACTCCTACGAGCAGTACTTC. The chain employs TRBV4-3 and TRBJ2-5; the match to TRBD1 covers 8 bases. TRBJ2-7 matches the DNA end more closely, so the J call is doubtful. CDR1 LGHNA and CDR2 YSLEER come from the germline V gene. The length of the CDR3 is 16 residues.

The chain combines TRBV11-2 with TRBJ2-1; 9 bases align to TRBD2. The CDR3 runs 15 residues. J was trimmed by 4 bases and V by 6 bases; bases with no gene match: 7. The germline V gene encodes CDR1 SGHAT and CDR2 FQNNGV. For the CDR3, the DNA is TGTGCCAGCAGGGATAGCGGGAGAGGGTACAATGAGCAGTTCTTC. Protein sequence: CASRDSGRGYNEQFF.

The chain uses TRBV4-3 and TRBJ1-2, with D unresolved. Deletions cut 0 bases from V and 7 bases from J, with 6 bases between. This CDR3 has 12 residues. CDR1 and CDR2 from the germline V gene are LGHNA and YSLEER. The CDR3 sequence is CASSQDRGGYTF. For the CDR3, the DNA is TGCGCCAGCAGCCAAGATCGGGGTGGCTACACCTTC.

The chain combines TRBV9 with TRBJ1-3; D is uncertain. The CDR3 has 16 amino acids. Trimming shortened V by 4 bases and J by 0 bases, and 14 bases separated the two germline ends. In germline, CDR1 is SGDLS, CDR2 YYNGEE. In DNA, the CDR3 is TGTGCCAGCAGCCTTATGACACCGAGCTCTGGAAACACCATATATTTT. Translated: CASSLMTPSSGNTIYF. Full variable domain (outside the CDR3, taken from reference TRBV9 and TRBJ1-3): DSGVTQTPKHLITATGQRVTLRCSPRSGDLSVYWYQQSLDQGLQFLIQYYNGEERAKGNILERFSAQQFPDLHSELNLSSLELGDSALYFCASSLMTPSSGNTIYFGEGSWLTVV.

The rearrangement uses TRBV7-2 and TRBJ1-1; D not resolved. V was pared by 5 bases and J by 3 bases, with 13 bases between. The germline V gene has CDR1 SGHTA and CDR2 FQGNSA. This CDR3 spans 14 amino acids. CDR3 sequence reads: CASSQLDPDTEAFF. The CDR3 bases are TGTGCCAGCAGCCAACTAGATCCGGACACTGAAGCTTTCTTT.

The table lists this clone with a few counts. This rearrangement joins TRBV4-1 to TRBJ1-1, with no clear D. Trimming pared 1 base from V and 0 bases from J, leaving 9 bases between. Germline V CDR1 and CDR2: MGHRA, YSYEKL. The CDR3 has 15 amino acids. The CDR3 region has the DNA TGCGCCAGCAGCCAAGGTAGGACTATGAACACTGAAGCTTTCTTT. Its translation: CASSQGRTMNTEAFF.

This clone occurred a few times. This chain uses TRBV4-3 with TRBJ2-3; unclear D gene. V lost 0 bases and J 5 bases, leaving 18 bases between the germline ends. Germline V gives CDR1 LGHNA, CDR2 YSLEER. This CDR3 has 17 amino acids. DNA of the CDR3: TGCGCCAGCAGCCAAGATTCAGGCCCAACACGAATAGATACGCAGTATTTT. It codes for CASSQDSGPTRIDTQYF.

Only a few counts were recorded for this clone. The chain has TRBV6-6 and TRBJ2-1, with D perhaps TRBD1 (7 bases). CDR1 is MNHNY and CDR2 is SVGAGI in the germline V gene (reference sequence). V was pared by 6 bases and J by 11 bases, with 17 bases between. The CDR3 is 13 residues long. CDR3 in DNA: TGTGCCAGCAGGCCAGGAGGGGGCGAGAAGCAGTTCTTC. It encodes CASRPGGGEKQFF.

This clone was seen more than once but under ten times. The CDR3 loop is CASTASGTRQETQYF. The CDR3 DNA reads TGCGCCAGCACCGCTAGCGGGACTCGACAAGAGACCCAGTACTTC. The V call is TRBV5-1, the J call TRBJ2-5, with 9 bases identical to TRBD2. Germline lookup yields CDR1 SGHRS and CDR2 YFSETQ. The trim removed 6 bases at V and 2 bases at J, leaving 8 bases unmatched. The length of the CDR3 is 15 residues.

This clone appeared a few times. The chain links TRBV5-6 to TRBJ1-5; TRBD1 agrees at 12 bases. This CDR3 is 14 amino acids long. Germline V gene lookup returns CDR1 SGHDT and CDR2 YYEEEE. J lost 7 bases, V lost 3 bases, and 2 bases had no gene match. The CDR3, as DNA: TGTGCCAGCAGCTCCGGGACAGGGGGCCAGCCCCAGCATTTT. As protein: CASSSGTGGQPQHF.

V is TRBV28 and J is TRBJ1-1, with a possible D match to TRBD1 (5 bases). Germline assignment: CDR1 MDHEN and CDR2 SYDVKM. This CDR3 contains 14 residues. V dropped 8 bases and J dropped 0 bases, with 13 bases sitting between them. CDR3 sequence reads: CASSAGLMNTEAFF. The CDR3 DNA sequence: TGTGCCAGCTCGGCAGGGCTCATGAACACTGAAGCTTTCTTT.

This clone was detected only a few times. The CDR3 sequence is CASSSPGGNTGELFF. CDR3 in DNA: TGTGCCAGCAGTAGCCCGGGGGGGAACACCGGGGAGCTGTTTTTT. The J gene is TRBJ2-2, the V gene TRBV28, with TRBD2 matching over 7 bases. J lost 1 base, V lost 5 bases, and 4 bases had no gene match. The CDR3 runs to 15 residues. CDR1 and CDR2 (germline): MDHEN, SYDVKM.

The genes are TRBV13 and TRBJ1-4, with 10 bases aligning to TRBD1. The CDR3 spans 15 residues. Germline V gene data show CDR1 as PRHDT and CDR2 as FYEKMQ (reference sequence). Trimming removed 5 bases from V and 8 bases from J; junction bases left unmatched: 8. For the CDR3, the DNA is TGTGCCAGCAGCACGAGACAGGGGGCGCAGGAAAAACTGTTTTTT. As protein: CASSTRQGAQEKLFF.

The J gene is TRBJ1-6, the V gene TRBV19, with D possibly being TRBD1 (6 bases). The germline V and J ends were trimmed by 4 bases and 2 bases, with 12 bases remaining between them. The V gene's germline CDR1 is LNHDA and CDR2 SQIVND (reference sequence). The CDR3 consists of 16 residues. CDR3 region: CASSKGQTTYNSPLHF. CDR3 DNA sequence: TGTGCCAGTAGTAAAGGACAGACGACCTATAATTCACCCCTCCACTTT.

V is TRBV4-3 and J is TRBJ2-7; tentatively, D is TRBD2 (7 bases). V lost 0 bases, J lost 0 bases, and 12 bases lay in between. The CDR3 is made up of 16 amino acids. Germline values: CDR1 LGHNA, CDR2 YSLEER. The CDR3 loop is CASSQDLGGGSYEQYF. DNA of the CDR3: TGCGCCAGCAGCCAAGATCTAGGGGGGGGCTCCTACGAGCAGTACTTC.